The rows below give T cell receptor beta chains drawn from one sample of a study of human T cells and chemical hapten exposure. A single record per CDR3 protein comes from TCRdb applying MiXCR to the RACE reads. The repertoire holds about 120,000 distinct CDR3 sequences, with less than 15% as singletons. The specimen comprised whole blood, sampled in connection with sensitization to the hapten diphenylcyclopropenone (DPC). The source of these receptors is a woman aged 18-35 years with alopecia areata. Some clones in this sample may be carry-over from other donors' samples. CDR3s include the opening cysteine and the closing phenylalanine or tryptophan. The order of the fields is CDR3 protein, CDR3 DNA, J gene, clone size, V gene, D gene. A D gene is named only where the DNA matches it firmly. Not all rows give a size; the values are once, few, many and, for expanded clones, a class.

cdr3_aa: CASRTGVGNTEAFF
cdr3_nt: TGTGCCAGCAGGACAGGGGTAGGGAACACTGAAGCTTTCTTT
j_call: TRBJ1-1
clone_size: few
v_call: TRBV12-3/TRBV12-4
d_call: TRBD1

cdr3_aa: CASSYSDRASYNEQFF
cdr3_nt: TGTGCCAGCAGTTACTCGGACAGGGCATCCTACAATGAGCAGTTCTTC
j_call: TRBJ2-1
clone_size: -
v_call: TRBV6-6
d_call: TRBD1

cdr3_aa: CASSGPGDEQYF
cdr3_nt: TGTGCCAGCAGTGGACCTGGAGACGAGCAGTACTTC
j_call: TRBJ2-7
clone_size: few
v_call: TRBV28
d_call: -

cdr3_aa: CASSASGTVEKLFF
cdr3_nt: TGTGCCAGCAGTGCCTCCGGGACTGTGGAAAAACTGTTTTTT
j_call: TRBJ1-4
clone_size: -
v_call: TRBV6-6
d_call: -

cdr3_aa: CSVEEAASNTGELFF
cdr3_nt: TGCAGCGTTGAAGAGGCAGCGTCGAACACCGGGGAGCTGTTTTTT
j_call: TRBJ2-2
clone_size: -
v_call: TRBV29-1
d_call: -

cdr3_aa: CASSLGNSYEQYF
cdr3_nt: TGTGCCAGCAGCTTGGGGAACTCCTACGAGCAGTACTTC
j_call: TRBJ2-7
clone_size: -
v_call: TRBV5-6
d_call: -

cdr3_aa: CASSRLTPGGAPRDTQYF
cdr3_nt: TGTGCCAGCAGCAGGTTAACCCCTGGGGGTGCCCCCAGGGATACGCAGTATTTT
j_call: TRBJ2-3
clone_size: few
v_call: TRBV7-3
d_call: -

cdr3_aa: CASTTVGTGIPYEQYF
cdr3_nt: -
j_call: TRBJ2-7
clone_size: few
v_call: TRBV21-1
d_call: -

cdr3_aa: CASSPLTTGELFF
cdr3_nt: TGTGCCAGCAGTCCACTCACCACCGGGGAGCTGTTTTTT
j_call: TRBJ2-2
clone_size: -
v_call: TRBV11-3
d_call: -

cdr3_aa: CSARPKLWRGEGETQYF
cdr3_nt: TGCAGTGCTAGGCCAAAGTTGTGGCGGGGGGAAGGGGAGACCCAGTACTTC
j_call: TRBJ2-5
clone_size: -
v_call: TRBV20-1
d_call: TRBD2

cdr3_aa: CASSELGTGGSEKLFF
cdr3_nt: TGTGCCAGCAGCGAACTTGGAACAGGGGGGTCCGAAAAACTGTTTTTT
j_call: TRBJ1-4
clone_size: -
v_call: TRBV5-4
d_call: TRBD1

cdr3_aa: CASSLVAVDTDTQYF
cdr3_nt: TGTGCCAGCAGCTTAGTCGCCGTAGACACAGATACGCAGTATTTT
j_call: TRBJ2-3
clone_size: many
v_call: TRBV7-9
d_call: -

cdr3_aa: CASSSGVDETQYF
cdr3_nt: TGTGCCAGCTCATCGGGGGTCGACGAGACCCAGTACTTC
j_call: TRBJ2-5
clone_size: once
v_call: TRBV18
d_call: -

cdr3_aa: CASSQTGGGGYTF
cdr3_nt: TGTGCCAGCAGCCAAACTGGGGGTGGAGGCTACACCTTC
j_call: TRBJ1-2
clone_size: many
v_call: TRBV11-3
d_call: -

cdr3_aa: CASSHRQRSGANVLTF
cdr3_nt: TGTGCCAGCAGCCATAGACAGCGGTCTGGGGCCAACGTCCTGACTTTC
j_call: TRBJ2-6
clone_size: -
v_call: TRBV7-2
d_call: -

cdr3_aa: CAWSENTGGTQYF
cdr3_nt: TGTGCCTGGAGTGAGAACACAGGGGGGACGCAGTATTTT
j_call: TRBJ2-3
clone_size: -
v_call: TRBV30
d_call: TRBD1

cdr3_aa: CASSQSGGAPDTQYF
cdr3_nt: TGCGCCAGCAGCCAGAGCGGGGGGGCACCAGATACGCAGTATTTT
j_call: TRBJ2-3
clone_size: many
v_call: TRBV4-1
d_call: TRBD2

cdr3_aa: CASRLRLAGGTDTQYF
cdr3_nt: TGTGCAAGTCGCTTAAGACTAGCGGGGGGCACAGATACGCAGTATTTT
j_call: TRBJ2-3
clone_size: -
v_call: TRBV12-2
d_call: -

cdr3_aa: CASSSDRPNGNTF
cdr3_nt: TGCGCCAGCAGCTCCGACAGGCCCAATGGCAACACCTTC
j_call: TRBJ1-2
clone_size: -
v_call: TRBV5-1
d_call: -

cdr3_aa: CSVDQGRTEAFF
cdr3_nt: TGCAGCGTTGACCAGGGTAGGACTGAAGCTTTCTTT
j_call: TRBJ1-1
clone_size: -
v_call: TRBV29-1
d_call: -

cdr3_aa: CASSLDSGIAYEQYF
cdr3_nt: TGTGCCAGCAGCTTAGATTCAGGGATTGCGTACGAGCAGTACTTC
j_call: TRBJ2-7
clone_size: -
v_call: TRBV7-8
d_call: -

cdr3_aa: CASSPLAGKGGYTF
cdr3_nt: TGTGCCAGCAGCCCCCTCGCAGGGAAGGGTGGCTACACCTTC
j_call: TRBJ1-2
clone_size: -
v_call: TRBV5-5
d_call: -

cdr3_aa: CASSLDPQNTEAFF
cdr3_nt: TGTGCCAGCAGCTTAGACCCACAGAACACTGAAGCTTTCTTT
j_call: TRBJ1-1
clone_size: many
v_call: TRBV7-2
d_call: -

cdr3_aa: CASSSYGPQYEQYF
cdr3_nt: TGTGCCAGCAGTTCCTACGGTCCACAGTACGAGCAGTACTTC
j_call: TRBJ2-7
clone_size: once
v_call: TRBV6-6
d_call: -

cdr3_aa: CSARDGGQLKDRGKLFF
cdr3_nt: TGCAGTGCTAGAGATGGGGGACAGCTCAAGGATAGGGGAAAACTGTTTTTT
j_call: TRBJ1-4
clone_size: few
v_call: TRBV20-1
d_call: TRBD1

cdr3_aa: CASTPDGTLTEAFF
cdr3_nt: TGTGCCAGCACCCCCGACGGAACCCTCACTGAAGCTTTCTTT
j_call: TRBJ1-1
clone_size: -
v_call: TRBV27
d_call: -

cdr3_aa: CASSLDSPPGYEQYF
cdr3_nt: TGTGCCAGCAGCTTAGACAGCCCCCCTGGGTACGAGCAGTACTTC
j_call: TRBJ2-7
clone_size: few
v_call: TRBV11-2
d_call: -

cdr3_aa: CASSQDFQETQYF
cdr3_nt: TGCGCCAGCAGCCAAGATTTCCAAGAGACCCAGTACTTC
j_call: TRBJ2-5
clone_size: -
v_call: TRBV4-3
d_call: -

cdr3_aa: CASSNRRSTGTEAFF
cdr3_nt: TGTGCCAGCAGTAACCGCCGGAGTACGGGCACTGAAGCTTTCTTT
j_call: TRBJ1-1
clone_size: few
v_call: TRBV6-2/TRBV6-3
d_call: -

cdr3_aa: CASSEGSSVWQFF
cdr3_nt: TGTGCCAGCAGTGAAGGGTCCTCTGTGTGGCAGTTCTTC
j_call: TRBJ2-1
clone_size: many
v_call: TRBV2
d_call: -

cdr3_aa: CASSYSRTGTDEQYF
cdr3_nt: TGTGCCAGCAGTTACTCGCGGACAGGGACAGACGAGCAGTACTTC
j_call: TRBJ2-7
clone_size: few
v_call: TRBV6-5
d_call: TRBD1

cdr3_aa: CASSFSGGASEQFF
cdr3_nt: TGTGCCAGCAGCTTTAGCGGGGGGGCTAGTGAGCAGTTCTTC
j_call: TRBJ2-1
clone_size: many
v_call: TRBV11-2
d_call: TRBD2

cdr3_aa: CASSRPHGRAFF
cdr3_nt: TGTGCCAGCAGCCGTCCCCATGGGCGTGCTTTCTTT
j_call: TRBJ1-1
clone_size: -
v_call: TRBV12-3/TRBV12-4
d_call: -

cdr3_aa: CASSQPGQGVYEQFF
cdr3_nt: TGCGCCAGCAGCCAACCAGGACAGGGGGTCTATGAGCAGTTCTTC
j_call: TRBJ2-1
clone_size: many
v_call: TRBV4-1
d_call: TRBD1

cdr3_aa: CSALDGPYSNQPQHF
cdr3_nt: TGCAGTGCTTTAGATGGGCCTTATAGCAATCAGCCCCAGCATTTT
j_call: TRBJ1-5
clone_size: many
v_call: TRBV20-1
d_call: -

cdr3_aa: CATLKGNPSGNPSTDTQYF
cdr3_nt: TGTGCCACCTTGAAGGGGAACCCTAGCGGGAACCCTAGCACAGATACGCAGTATTTT
j_call: TRBJ2-3
clone_size: few
v_call: TRBV2
d_call: TRBD2

cdr3_aa: CASSDYNEQFF
cdr3_nt: TGTGCCAGCAGTGATTACAATGAGCAGTTCTTC
j_call: TRBJ2-1
clone_size: -
v_call: TRBV27
d_call: -

cdr3_aa: CASSRTGHLSSYNSPLHF
cdr3_nt: TGTGCCAGCAGCCGAACGGGACACCTGAGCTCCTATAATTCACCCCTCCACTTT
j_call: TRBJ1-6
clone_size: many
v_call: TRBV3-1
d_call: -

cdr3_aa: CSARAGTGRSETQYF
cdr3_nt: TGCAGTGCTAGGGCCGGGACAGGGCGTTCGGAGACCCAGTACTTC
j_call: TRBJ2-5
clone_size: -
v_call: TRBV20-1
d_call: TRBD1

cdr3_aa: CSAMTSRSSYNEQFF
cdr3_nt: TGCAGCGCCATGACTAGCCGGAGCTCCTACAATGAGCAGTTCTTC
j_call: TRBJ2-1
clone_size: -
v_call: TRBV29-1
d_call: TRBD2